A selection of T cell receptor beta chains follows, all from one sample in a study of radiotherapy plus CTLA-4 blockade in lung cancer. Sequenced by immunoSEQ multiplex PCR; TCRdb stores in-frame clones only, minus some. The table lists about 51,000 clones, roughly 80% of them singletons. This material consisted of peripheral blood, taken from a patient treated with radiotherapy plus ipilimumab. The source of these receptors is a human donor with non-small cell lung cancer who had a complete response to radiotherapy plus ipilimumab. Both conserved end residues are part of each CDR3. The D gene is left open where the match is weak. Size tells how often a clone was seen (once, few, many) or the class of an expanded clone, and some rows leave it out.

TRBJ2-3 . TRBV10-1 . TGCGCCAGCAGTGAGGGGGGCCAGCAGTATTTT CASSEGGQQYF
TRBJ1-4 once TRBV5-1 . TGCGCCAGCAGCCCTGTTACTAATGAAAAACTGTTTTTT CASSPVTNEKLFF
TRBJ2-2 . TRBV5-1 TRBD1 TGCGCCAGCAGTCCTTCCCCGACAGGGGCGACCGGGGAGCTGTTTTTT CASSPSPTGATGELFF
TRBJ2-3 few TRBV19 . TGTGCCAGTAGTATGGGGGGACCGGGCACAGATACGCAGTATTTT CASSMGGPGTDTQYF
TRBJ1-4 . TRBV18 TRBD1 TGTGCCAGCTCAGTCCGACAGGGAGGTAATGAAAAACTGTTTTTT CASSVRQGGNEKLFF
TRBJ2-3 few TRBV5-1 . TGCGCCAGCAGCTCCGGTCTCGGGGAGCCAGGACGGCAGTATTTT CASSSGLGEPGRQYF
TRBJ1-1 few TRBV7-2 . TGTGCCAGCAGCTTAACACCAGGGATCGGCACTGAAGCTTTCTTT CASSLTPGIGTEAFF
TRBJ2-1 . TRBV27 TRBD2 TGTGCCAGCGCCTCCGGGAGGGAAGCCTACAATGAGCAGTTCTTC CASASGREAYNEQFF
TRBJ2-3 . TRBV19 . TGTGCCACTCAGACAACAGCTCGCGGCACAGATACGCAGTATTTT CATQTTARGTDTQYF
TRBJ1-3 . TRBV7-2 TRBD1 TGTGCCAGCAGCTCGACCGGGACAGTAGGAAACACCATATATTTT CASSSTGTVGNTIYF
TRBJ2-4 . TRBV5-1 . TGCGCCAGCAGCTTAGGACAGTCTTTAGCCAAAAACATTCAGTACTTC CASSLGQSLAKNIQYF
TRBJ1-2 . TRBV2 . TGTGCCAGCAGTATGCGCGCGGGCCTTAACTATGGCTACACCTTC CASSMRAGLNYGYTF
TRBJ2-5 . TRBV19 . TGTGCCAGTAGTCCCAGGGTAGGCCGGGAGACCCAGTACTTC CASSPRVGRETQYF
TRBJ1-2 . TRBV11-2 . TGTGCCAGCAGCTTAGCGCCGGGGAACTACTATGGCTACACCTTC CASSLAPGNYYGYTF
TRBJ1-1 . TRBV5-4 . TGTGCCAGCAGCTTGGACAGCCCGAACACTGAAGCTTTCTTT CASSLDSPNTEAFF
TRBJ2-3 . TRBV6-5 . TGTGCCAGCCATTCCTCTAAGCGTACGCAGTATTTT CASHSSKRTQYF
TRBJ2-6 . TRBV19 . TGTGCCAGTAGTCTCTGGGGGCAGGGTCCCTCTGGGGCCAACGTCCTGACTTTC CASSLWGQGPSGANVLTF
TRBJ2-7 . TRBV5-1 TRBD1 TGCGCCAGCAGCTATTGGGGACAGGGTAGAGACGAGCAGTACTTC CASSYWGQGRDEQYF
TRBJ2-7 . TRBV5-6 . TGTGCCAGCAGCTTCCAGGGCCCCTACGAGCAGTACTTC CASSFQGPYEQYF
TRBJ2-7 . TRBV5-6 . TGTGCCAGCAGCTCACCGGGACAATCCTACGGGCAGTACTTC CASSSPGQSYGQYF
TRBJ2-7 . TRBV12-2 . TGTGCAAGTCGCTTACGACAGAGTAAGGGTTACGAGCAGTACTTC CASRLRQSKGYEQYF
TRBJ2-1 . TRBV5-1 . TGCGCCAGCAGCTTGTATCGGTTGGCGGAGGAGAACAATGAGCAGTTCTTC CASSLYRLAEENNEQFF
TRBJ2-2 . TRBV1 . TGCACCAGCAGCGCCTCCGGGACAGGCCTACCACCGAACACCGGGGAGCTGTTTTTT CTSSASGTGLPPNTGELFF
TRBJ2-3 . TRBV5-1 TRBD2 TGCGCCAGCAGCCTAAGGGGCGGGGGGATGACAGATACGCAGTATTTT CASSLRGGGMTDTQYF
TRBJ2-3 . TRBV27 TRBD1 TGTGCCAGCAGTATAACCCCGGGACAGGGGGCTAACACGCAGTATTTT CASSITPGQGANTQYF
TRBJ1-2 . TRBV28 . TGTGCCAGCAGGAGAACTAACTATGGCTACACCTTC CASRRTNYGYTF